This TCR beta chain comes out of a study of cytomegalovirus exposure and HLA in healthy donors. Study background: The roughly 130 validation repertoires used the same platform as the 550 to 800 first-cohort repertoires (as reported by a later analysis). Overall study results and limits: First-cohort TCR clusters tended to co-occur in the roughly 120 validation repertoires, a later analysis found.

Data came from immunoSEQ multiplex PCR; TCRdb stores just in-frame clones and leaves some out. The sample includes 200,000 to 300,000 clones, 80% to 95% of them seen just once. Germline trimming cut 2 bases from V and 1 base from J; bases unmatched to any gene: 3. The CDR3 spans 16 residues. Germline V lookup: CDR1 SGHTA, CDR2 FQGTGA. On this clone itself: Its antigen is currently unknown.

The sequence came from a woman between 25 and 40 years old in good health and CMV-seronegative. The chain combines TRBV7-3 with TRBJ2-2; TRBD1 aligns across 8 bases. The specimen was PBMCs. The CDR3: CASSLGGTGNTGELFF. The CDR3 DNA follows: TGTGCCAGCAGCTTAGGTGGGACAGGGAACACCGGGGAGCTGTTTTTT.